This paragraph covers one TCR beta chain sequence. This entry is derived from a study of technical replicates of blood from several donors. Assay: immunoSEQ multiplex PCR; the TCRdb copy retains only in-frame clones and omits some. Among some 74,000 clones listed, 95% to 97% were seen once. Per the germline V gene, CDR1 is SEHNR and CDR2 is FQNEAQ (reference sequence). The CDR3 sequence is 11 residues long. V lost 7 bases and J lost 8, with 8 bases in between. Sequenced input: T cells isolated from PBMCs. This clonotype originated in a human donor in good health. V is TRBV7-9 and J is TRBJ2-2; D is unclear. The CDR3 region is CASTPQGELFF. The CDR3 coding sequence is TGTGCCAGCACCCCACAAGGGGAGCTGTTTTTT.